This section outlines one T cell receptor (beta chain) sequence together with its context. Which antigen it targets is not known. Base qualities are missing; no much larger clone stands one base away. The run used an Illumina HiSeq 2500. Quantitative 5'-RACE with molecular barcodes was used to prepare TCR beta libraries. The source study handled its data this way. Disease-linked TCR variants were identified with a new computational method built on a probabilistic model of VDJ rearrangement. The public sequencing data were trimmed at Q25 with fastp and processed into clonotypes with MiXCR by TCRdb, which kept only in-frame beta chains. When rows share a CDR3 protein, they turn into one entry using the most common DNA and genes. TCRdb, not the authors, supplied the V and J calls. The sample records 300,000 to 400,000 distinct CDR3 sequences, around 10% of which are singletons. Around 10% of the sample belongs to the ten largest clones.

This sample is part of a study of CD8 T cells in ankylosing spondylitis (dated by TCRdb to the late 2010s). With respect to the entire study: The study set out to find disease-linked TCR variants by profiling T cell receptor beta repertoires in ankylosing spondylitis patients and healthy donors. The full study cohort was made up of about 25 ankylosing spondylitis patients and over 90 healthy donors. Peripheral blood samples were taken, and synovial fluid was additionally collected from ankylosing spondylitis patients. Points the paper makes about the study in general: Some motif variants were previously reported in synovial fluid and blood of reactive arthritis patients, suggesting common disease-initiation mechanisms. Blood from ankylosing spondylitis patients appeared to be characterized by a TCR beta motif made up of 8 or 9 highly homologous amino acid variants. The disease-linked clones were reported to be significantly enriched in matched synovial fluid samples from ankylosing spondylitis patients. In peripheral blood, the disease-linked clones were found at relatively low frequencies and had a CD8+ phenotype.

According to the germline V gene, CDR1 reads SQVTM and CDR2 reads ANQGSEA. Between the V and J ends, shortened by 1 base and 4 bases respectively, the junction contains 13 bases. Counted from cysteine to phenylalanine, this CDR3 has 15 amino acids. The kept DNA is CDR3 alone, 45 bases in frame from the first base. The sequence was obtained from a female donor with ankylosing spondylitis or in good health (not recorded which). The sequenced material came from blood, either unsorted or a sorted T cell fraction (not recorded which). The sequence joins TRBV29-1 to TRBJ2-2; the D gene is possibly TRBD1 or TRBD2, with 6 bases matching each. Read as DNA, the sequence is TGCAGCGTTGAAGTTGGGGGGCTAGGCACCGGGGAGCTGTTTTTT. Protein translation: CSVEVGGLGTGELFF.